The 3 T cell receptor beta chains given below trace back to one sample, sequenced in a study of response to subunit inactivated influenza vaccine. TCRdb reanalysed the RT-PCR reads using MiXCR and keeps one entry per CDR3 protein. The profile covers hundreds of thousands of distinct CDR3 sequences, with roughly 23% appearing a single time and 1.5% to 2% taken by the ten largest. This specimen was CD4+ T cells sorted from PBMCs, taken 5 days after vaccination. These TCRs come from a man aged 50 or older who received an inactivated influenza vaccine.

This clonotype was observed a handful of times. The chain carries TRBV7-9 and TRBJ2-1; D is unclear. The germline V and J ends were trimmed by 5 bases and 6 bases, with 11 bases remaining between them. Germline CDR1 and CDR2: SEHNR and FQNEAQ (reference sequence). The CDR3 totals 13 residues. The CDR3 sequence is CASSPRLSNEQFF. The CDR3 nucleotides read TGTGCCAGCAGCCCGAGGCTCTCCAATGAGCAGTTCTTC.

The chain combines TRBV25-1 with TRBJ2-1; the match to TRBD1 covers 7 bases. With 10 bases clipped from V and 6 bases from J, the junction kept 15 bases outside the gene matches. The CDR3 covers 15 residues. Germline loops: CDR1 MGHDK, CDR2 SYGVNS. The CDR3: CAKCPRDSCRNEQFF. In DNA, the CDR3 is TGTGCCAAATGTCCCCGGGACAGTTGTCGCAATGAGCAGTTCTTC.

The CDR3 DNA follows: TGTGCCAGCAGTGCCGGGACAGGGGGCGGAAACACTGAAGCTTTCTTT. Protein sequence: CASSAGTGGGNTEAFF. V usage is TRBV27 and J usage is TRBJ1-1; 12 nucleotides match TRBD1. Germline CDR1 MNHEY, CDR2 SMNVEV (reference sequence). The CDR3 is 16 amino acids. V shed 5 bases, J shed 2 bases, and the junction held 6 bases outside the gene matches.